This TCR beta chain was identified in a study of blood T cell repertoires in COVID-19. Study overall: T cells, B-cell-depleted T cells, or PBMCs supplied cDNA or gDNA.

In the study's own analysis: Scientists estimated how many nucleated cells there were by amplifying reference gene primers. Generated by immunoSEQ multiplex PCR, the TCRdb table keeps only in-frame clones and is missing some. Clone size and V and J calls were adopted from that table, with D and trimming inferred from the DNA. The sample contains 120,000 or so clones, about 88% of which appear only once. Unmatched junction bases numbered 5, after V lost 1 base and J lost 4 bases. Germline CDR1 and CDR2: LGHDT and YNNKEL (reference sequence). The CDR3 is 15 amino acids. Source material: peripheral blood. The J gene is TRBJ1-2, the V gene TRBV3-1 (or the pseudogene TRBV3-2); 8 bases line up with TRBD1. This sequence was found in a woman older than 75 with acute or convalescent COVID-19. CDR3 loop: CASSQGWTGPYGYTF. The CDR3, as DNA: TGTGCCAGCAGCCAAGGTTGGACAGGGCCCTATGGCTACACCTTC.